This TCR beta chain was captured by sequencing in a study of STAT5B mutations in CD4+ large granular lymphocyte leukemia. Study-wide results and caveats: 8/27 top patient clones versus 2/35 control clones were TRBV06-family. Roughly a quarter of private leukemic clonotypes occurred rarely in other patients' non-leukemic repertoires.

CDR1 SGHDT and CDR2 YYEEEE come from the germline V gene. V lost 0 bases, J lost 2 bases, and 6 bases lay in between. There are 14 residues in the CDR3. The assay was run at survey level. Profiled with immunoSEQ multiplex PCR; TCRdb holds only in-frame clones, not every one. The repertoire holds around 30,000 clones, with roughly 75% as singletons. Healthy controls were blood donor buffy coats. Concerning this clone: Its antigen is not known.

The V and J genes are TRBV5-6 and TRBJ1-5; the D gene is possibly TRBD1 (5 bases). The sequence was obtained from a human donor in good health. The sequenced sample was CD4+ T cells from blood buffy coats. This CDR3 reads CASSLAGRNQPQHF. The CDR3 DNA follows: TGTGCCAGCAGCTTGGCAGGGCGCAATCAGCCCCAGCATTTT.